One and the same sample provided the 26 T cell receptor beta chains below, sequenced in a study of CD8+CD57+ T cells in acquired aplastic anemia. Profiling that covered TCR beta VDJ and CDR3 relied on genomic DNA as its template. TCRdb re-analysed the reads in MiXCR, keeping a single row per CDR3 protein. Among approximately 150,000 distinct CDR3 sequences listed, about 64% were seen once. Individuals selected for sequencing had exhibited CD8+CD57+ cell expansion on flow cytometry. The sample taken for sequencing was sorted CD4+, CD8+, or CD8+CD57+ T cells (not recorded which) from PBMCs. Source of these receptors: a human donor with aplastic anemia.

As for this clonotype: At one of its ends the junction is not consistent with the germline gene, which may arise from a read error. V and J are TRBV7-9 and TRBJ2-7; 9 nucleotides line up with TRBD1. CDR3 size: 15 residues. Germline V gene lookup returns CDR1 SEHNR and CDR2 FQNEAQ (reference sequence). As DNA, the CDR3 is TGTGCTAGCAGCCCGACAGGGGGTCCTTCCTACGAGCAGTACTTC. This encodes CASSPTGGPSYEQYF.

J is TRBJ2-2 and V is TRBV10-1; D may be TRBD2 (5 bases). Germline CDR1 reads WNHNN; CDR2 reads SYGVQD (reference sequence). The CDR3 extends over 12 amino acids. Trimming removed 6 bases from V and 7 bases from J, with 9 bases in between. CDR3: CASSAGLGELFF. DNA of the CDR3: TGCGCCAGCAGCGCGGGCCTCGGGGAGCTGTTTTTT.

CDR3 residues: CASSPTTGKGEQYF. The CDR3 region has the DNA TGTGCCAGCAGCCCTACTACAGGGAAAGGCGAGCAGTACTTC. This chain joins TRBV12-3 or TRBV12-4 and TRBJ2-7; perhaps TRBD1 as D (6 bases). This CDR3 has 14 amino acids. V was clipped by 6 bases and J by 6 bases, with 18 bases between them.

This clonotype appeared a few times. V is TRBV7-6 and J is TRBJ1-2; 7 bases fit TRBD1. The germline V gene has CDR1 SGHVS and CDR2 FNYEAQ. With V trimmed by 8 bases and J by 4 bases, 7 bases remained unmatched. The CDR3 has 13 residues. This CDR3 reads CASGGGAIYGYTF. The CDR3 DNA follows: TGTGCCAGCGGAGGGGGCGCAATCTATGGCTACACCTTC.

This clonotype was seen repeatedly, ten times or more. This rearrangement joins TRBV12-3 or TRBV12-4 to TRBJ1-1, with D possibly matching TRBD1 (5 bases). V shed 6 bases and J shed 3 bases, with 20 bases lying between them. The CDR3 is 16 amino acids. The CDR3 DNA reads as TGTGCCAGCAGCTACCGGGACGTCCGGAGGGACACTGAAGCTTTCTTT. This encodes CASSYRDVRRDTEAFF.

The chain carries TRBV5-1 and TRBJ1-2, with 7 bases that match TRBD1. CDR1 is SGHRS and CDR2 is YFSETQ in the germline V gene. The CDR3 runs 13 residues. The V and J ends lost 4 bases and 8 bases, in that order; junction bases with no gene match: 8. CDR3 nucleotide sequence: TGCGCCAGCAGCGAAACAGGGGTCCGCGGCTACACCTTC. This codes for CASSETGVRGYTF.

This clonotype was detected only a few times. The chain recombines TRBV20-1 with TRBJ1-5; D gene ambiguous. Germline assignment: CDR1 DFQATT and CDR2 SNEGSKA (reference sequence). Trimming left V 3 bases short and J 0 bases short, with 3 bases between. This CDR3 comprises 12 residues. The CDR3 DNA reads as TGCAGTGCTAGGGATAGCAATCAGCCCCAGCATTTT. It encodes CSARDSNQPQHF.

On this clonotype: One end of the junction is discordant with germline, which a read error may explain. J is TRBJ2-7 and V is TRBV7-9, with D possibly matching TRBD1 (5 bases). From germline, CDR1 is SEHNR and CDR2 FQNEAQ (reference sequence). This CDR3 is built from 13 residues. CDR3 residues: CASSQQVEGPPNF. The CDR3 DNA reads as TGTGCCAGCAGCCAACAGGTTGAAGGGCCGCCGAACTTC.

This rearrangement joins TRBV20-1 to TRBJ2-7, with TRBD1 identical over 7 bases. V lost 0 bases and J lost 3; bases outside the gene matches: 8. The CDR3 loop spans 15 amino acids. Germline lookup yields CDR1 DFQATT and CDR2 SNEGSKA (reference sequence). Written as DNA, the CDR3 is TGCAGTGCTAGAGACTACAGGGGTCGCGACTACGAGCAGTACTTC. Amino acid sequence: CSARDYRGRDYEQYF.

V usage is TRBV15 and J usage is TRBJ2-5; D is unclear. The CDR3 runs 11 residues. Germline loops: CDR1 LNHNV, CDR2 YYDKDF (reference sequence). Trimming left V 1 base short and J 4 bases short, with 1 base between. CDR3 in amino acids: CATSRAETQYF. The DNA for the CDR3 is TGTGCCACCAGCAGAGCAGAGACCCAGTACTTC.

This clonotype was seen ten or more times. The chain links TRBV29-1 to TRBJ2-2; D might be TRBD1 (6 bases). Germline V gene data show CDR1 as SQVTM and CDR2 as ANQGSEA. The CDR3 totals 15 residues. The V and J ends lost 0 bases and 7 bases respectively, with 15 bases between them. In DNA form, the CDR3 reads TGCAGCGTTGAAGATGGCCAGGGGATCCACGGGGAGCTGTTTTTT. Translated: CSVEDGQGIHGELFF.

The chain recombines TRBV7-8 with TRBJ2-5; D not certain. The CDR3 spans 15 residues. V lost 1 base to trimming and J lost 5 bases, with 14 bases between them. Germline CDR1 and CDR2: SGHVS and FQNEAQ. The CDR3 region is CASSLGPVSAETQYF. In DNA form, the CDR3 reads TGTGCCAGCAGCTTAGGACCCGTGAGCGCCGAGACCCAGTACTTC.

The chain is built from TRBV7-8 and TRBJ1-1; D perhaps matches TRBD1 (6 bases). The length of the CDR3 is 15 residues. From germline, CDR1 is SGHVS and CDR2 FQNEAQ. With 8 bases removed from V and 6 bases from J, the gap between germline ends came to 22 bases. The CDR3 loop is CASSPGGGQWAEAFF. Written as DNA, the CDR3 is TGTGCCAGCTCCCCCGGTGGGGGGCAGTGGGCTGAAGCTTTCTTT.

The chain joins TRBV10-1 to TRBJ1-1; no clear D. The V gene's germline CDR1 is WNHNN and CDR2 SYGVQD (reference sequence). V dropped 3 bases and J dropped 5 bases, with 7 bases sitting between them. The CDR3 totals 12 residues. Here the CDR3 reads CASSEGMTEAFF. The CDR3 DNA reads as TGCGCCAGCAGTGAAGGGATGACTGAAGCTTTCTTT.

This rearrangement joins TRBV12-3 or TRBV12-4 to TRBJ1-4; D is possibly TRBD1 (6 bases). This CDR3 has 12 residues. V lost 1 base and J lost 14, with 11 bases in between. The chain's CDR3 is CASSLDTGQLFF. CDR3 DNA sequence: TGTGCCAGCAGTTTAGATACAGGACAGCTGTTTTTT.

The genes are TRBV24-1 and TRBJ1-5; a weak D match, TRBD1 (6 bases). The CDR3 length is 16 residues. Germline values: CDR1 KGHDR, CDR2 SFDVKD. V shed 2 bases and J shed 7 bases, with 17 bases lying between them. For the CDR3, the DNA is TGTGCCACCAGTGATTCAAGAGGGGGGGCACGACAGCCCCAGCATTTT. Translated: CATSDSRGGARQPQHF.

V gene TRBV7-7 combines with J gene TRBJ2-2; TRBD2 matches at 9 bases. The V and J ends lost 5 bases and 0 bases, in that order; junction bases with no gene match: 7. Germline V CDR1 and CDR2: SSHAT, FNYEAQ (reference sequence). The CDR3 length is 17 residues. The CDR3 sequence: CASSNTGTSTNTGELFF. The DNA of the CDR3 is TGTGCCAGCAGCAATACCGGGACTAGCACGAACACCGGGGAGCTGTTTTTT.

The genes are TRBV4-2 and TRBJ2-6, with 7 bases matching TRBD2. The V gene end was trimmed by 0 bases and the J gene end by 1 base; junction bases not matched to a gene: 0. This CDR3 is built from 16 residues. CDR1 is LGHNA and CDR2 is YNFKEQ in the germline V gene. The CDR3 protein is CASSQEGGSGANVLTF. The CDR3 nucleotides are TGTGCCAGCAGCCAAGAGGGGGGGTCTGGGGCCAACGTCCTGACTTTC.

J is TRBJ2-7 and V is TRBV12-3 or TRBV12-4; no clear D. This CDR3 has 15 amino acids. V was clipped by 6 bases and J by 2 bases, with 17 bases between them. CDR3 region: CASSVSSSPTYEQYF. DNA for the CDR3: TGTGCCAGCAGCGTATCCTCCAGCCCAACCTACGAGCAGTACTTC.

V gene TRBV27 combines with J gene TRBJ1-1, with D hard to call. Germline loops: CDR1 MNHEY, CDR2 SMNVEV (reference sequence). V was clipped by 4 bases and J by 10 bases, with 28 bases between them. The CDR3 length is 17 residues. Written as DNA, the CDR3 is TGTGCCAGCAGTTCTCCACTAGCGGGAGGTCAGCGGGTTGGAGCTTTCTTT. This sequence encodes CASSSPLAGGQRVGAFF.

This clonotype was seen a handful of times. V usage is TRBV24-1 and J usage is TRBJ1-1; D uncertain. Germline V lookup: CDR1 KGHDR, CDR2 SFDVKD. This CDR3 comprises 12 residues. V lost 0 bases and J 8 bases, leaving 6 bases between the germline ends. The CDR3 nucleotides read TGTGCCACCAGTGATTTGAGCGGGGAAGCTTTCTTT. This codes for CATSDLSGEAFF.

The chain recombines TRBV7-3 with TRBJ1-5, with D possibly matching TRBD1 (5 bases). The CDR3 contains 16 residues. Germline V lookup: CDR1 SGHTA, CDR2 FQGTGA. Deletions cut 3 bases from V and 0 bases from J, with 12 bases between. For the CDR3, the DNA is TGTGCCAGCAGCTTCGTGGGGCCCCATAGCAATCAGCCCCAGCATTTT. Its translation is CASSFVGPHSNQPQHF.

The genes are TRBV7-6 and TRBJ1-6; 7 nucleotides match TRBD1. CDR1 SGHVS and CDR2 FNYEAQ come from the germline V gene. With V trimmed by 3 bases and J by 5 bases, 1 base remained unmatched. This CDR3 is built from 14 residues. Here the CDR3 reads CASSFGQDNSPLHF. The CDR3, as DNA: TGTGCCAGCAGCTTCGGACAGGATAATTCACCCCTCCACTTT.

The chain uses TRBV25-1 and TRBJ1-6, with D possibly matching TRBD1 (5 bases). The CDR3 runs 13 residues. Germline lookup yields CDR1 MGHDK and CDR2 SYGVNS. Trimming took 7 bases from V and 7 from J, leaving 11 bases between them. For the CDR3, the DNA is TGTGCCAGCACCGAGGGGCCAAATTCACCCCTCCACTTT. As protein: CASTEGPNSPLHF.

The chain is built from TRBV9 and TRBJ1-4; a weak D match, TRBD1 (6 bases). Germline V gene lookup returns CDR1 SGDLS and CDR2 YYNGEE. The V end lost 1 base, the J end lost 3 bases, and 7 bases lay between the germline ends. CDR3 length: 14 residues. In DNA, the CDR3 is TGTGCCAGCAGCGTATCAGGGGCTAATGAAAAACTGTTTTTT. It translates to CASSVSGANEKLFF. The variable domain in full, with the rest retrieved from reference TRBV9 and TRBJ1-4, is DSGVTQTPKHLITATGQRVTLRCSPRSGDLSVYWYQQSLDQGLQFLIQYYNGEERAKGNILERFSAQQFPDLHSELNLSSLELGDSALYFCASSVSGANEKLFFGSGTQLSVL.

On this clonotype itself: A much larger clone differs from this one at a single base, so this may be a read error. V and J are TRBV15 and TRBJ2-1; 8 nucleotides agree with TRBD2. This CDR3 has 15 residues. V gave up 1 base and J gave up 10 bases; unmatched junction bases: 9. Germline assignment: CDR1 LNHNV and CDR2 YYDKDF (reference sequence). In DNA form, the CDR3 reads TGTGCCACCAGCAGAGTACGGGAGGGCCCGGAAGAGCAGTTCTTC. Its protein is CATSRVREGPEEQFF.